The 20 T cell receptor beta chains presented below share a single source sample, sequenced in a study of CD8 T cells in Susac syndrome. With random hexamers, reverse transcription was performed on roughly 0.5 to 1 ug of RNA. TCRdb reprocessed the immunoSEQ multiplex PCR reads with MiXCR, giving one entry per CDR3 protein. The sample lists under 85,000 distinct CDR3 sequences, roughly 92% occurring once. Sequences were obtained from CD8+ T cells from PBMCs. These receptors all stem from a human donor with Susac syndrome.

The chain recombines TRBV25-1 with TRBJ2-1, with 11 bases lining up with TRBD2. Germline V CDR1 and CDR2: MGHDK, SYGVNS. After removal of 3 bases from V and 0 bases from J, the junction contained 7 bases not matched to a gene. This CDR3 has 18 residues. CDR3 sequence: CASSDIAGGPGSYNEQFF. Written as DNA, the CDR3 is TGTGCCAGCAGTGACATAGCGGGGGGGCCGGGCTCCTACAATGAGCAGTTCTTC.

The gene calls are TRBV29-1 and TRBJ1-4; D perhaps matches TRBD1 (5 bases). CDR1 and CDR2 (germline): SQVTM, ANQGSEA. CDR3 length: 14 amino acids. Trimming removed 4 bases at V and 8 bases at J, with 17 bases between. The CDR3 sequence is CSVVIGQGSEKLFF. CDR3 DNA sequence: TGCAGCGTTGTTATAGGGCAGGGCAGCGAAAAACTGTTTTTT. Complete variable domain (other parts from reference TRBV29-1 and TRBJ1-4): SAVISQKPSRDICQRGTSLTIQCQVDSQVTMMFWYRQQPGQSLTLIATANQGSEATYESGFVIDKFPISRPNLTFSTLTVSNMSPEDSSIYLCSVVIGQGSEKLFFGSGTQLSVL.

CDR3 DNA sequence: TGTGCCAGCAGCTATGGGTCGGGGACTACCTATGGCTACACCTTC. This translates into CASSYGSGTTYGYTF. The chain is built from TRBV6-5 and TRBJ1-2; D is perhaps TRBD1 (5 bases). This CDR3 has 15 residues. V was pared by 6 bases and J by 4 bases, with 18 bases between. The germline V gene encodes CDR1 MNHEY and CDR2 SVGAGI.

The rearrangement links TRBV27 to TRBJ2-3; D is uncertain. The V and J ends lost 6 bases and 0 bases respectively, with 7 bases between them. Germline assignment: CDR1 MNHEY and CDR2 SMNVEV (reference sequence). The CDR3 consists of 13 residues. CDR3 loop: CASRRPSTDTQYF. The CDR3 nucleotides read TGTGCCAGCAGGCGGCCCAGCACAGATACGCAGTATTTT.

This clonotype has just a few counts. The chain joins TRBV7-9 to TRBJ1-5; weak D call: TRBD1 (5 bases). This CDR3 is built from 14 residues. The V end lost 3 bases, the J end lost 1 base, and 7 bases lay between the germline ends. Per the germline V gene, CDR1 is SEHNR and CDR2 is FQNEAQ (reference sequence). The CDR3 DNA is TGTGCCAGCAGCTTGGGACGGAGCAATCAGCCCCAGCATTTT. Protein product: CASSLGRSNQPQHF.

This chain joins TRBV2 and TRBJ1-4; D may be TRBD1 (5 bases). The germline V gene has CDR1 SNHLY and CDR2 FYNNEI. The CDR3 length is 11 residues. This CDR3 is CATAWSEKLFF. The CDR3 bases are TGTGCGACAGCATGGAGTGAAAAACTGTTTTTT.

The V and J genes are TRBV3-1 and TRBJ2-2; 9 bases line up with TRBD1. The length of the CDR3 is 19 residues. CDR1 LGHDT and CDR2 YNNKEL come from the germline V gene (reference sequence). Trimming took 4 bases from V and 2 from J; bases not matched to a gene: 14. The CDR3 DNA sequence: TGTGCCAGCAGCCCCTATTGTATTCCGGGACAGGGAAACACCGGGGAGCTGTTTTTT. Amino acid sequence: CASSPYCIPGQGNTGELFF. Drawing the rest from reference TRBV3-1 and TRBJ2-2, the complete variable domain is DTAVSQTPKYLVTQMGNDKSIKCEQNLGHDTMYWYKQDSKKFLKIMFSYNNKELIINETVPNRFSPKSPDKAHLNLHINSLELGDSAVYFCASSPYCIPGQGNTGELFFGEGSRLTVL.

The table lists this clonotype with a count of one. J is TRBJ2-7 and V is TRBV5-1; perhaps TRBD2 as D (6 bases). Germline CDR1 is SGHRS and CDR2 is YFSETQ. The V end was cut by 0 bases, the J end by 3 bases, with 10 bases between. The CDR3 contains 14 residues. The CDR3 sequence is CASSLGGNRYEQYF. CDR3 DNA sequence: TGCGCCAGCAGCTTGGGCGGGAATCGCTACGAGCAGTACTTC.

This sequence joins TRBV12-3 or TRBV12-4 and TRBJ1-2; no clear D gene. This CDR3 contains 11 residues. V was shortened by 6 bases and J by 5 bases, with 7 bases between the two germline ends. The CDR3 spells CASSRLYGYTF. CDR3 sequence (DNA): TGTGCCAGCAGCCGGTTGTATGGCTACACCTTC.

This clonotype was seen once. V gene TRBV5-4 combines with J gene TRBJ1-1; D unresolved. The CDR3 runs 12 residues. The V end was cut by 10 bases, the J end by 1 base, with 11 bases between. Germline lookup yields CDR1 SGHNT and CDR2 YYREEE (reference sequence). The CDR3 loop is CAAQRGNTEAFF. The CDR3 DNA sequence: TGTGCCGCCCAGCGGGGGAACACTGAAGCTTTCTTT.

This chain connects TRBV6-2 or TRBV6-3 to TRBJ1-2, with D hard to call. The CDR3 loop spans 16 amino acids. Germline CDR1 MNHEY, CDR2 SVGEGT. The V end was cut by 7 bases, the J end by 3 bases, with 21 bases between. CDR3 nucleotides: TGTGCCAGCATCGGGGTAAACCGGGATTTTGACTATGGCTACACCTTC. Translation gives CASIGVNRDFDYGYTF.

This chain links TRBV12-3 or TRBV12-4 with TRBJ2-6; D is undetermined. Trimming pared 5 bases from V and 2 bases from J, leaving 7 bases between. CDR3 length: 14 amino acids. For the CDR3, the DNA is TGTGCCAGCAGTCGGCTGGCTGGGGCCAACGTCCTGACTTTC. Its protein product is CASSRLAGANVLTF.

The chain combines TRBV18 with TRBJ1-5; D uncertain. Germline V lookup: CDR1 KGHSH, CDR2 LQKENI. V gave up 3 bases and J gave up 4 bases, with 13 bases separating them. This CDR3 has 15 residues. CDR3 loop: CASSPSARANQPQHF. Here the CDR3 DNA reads TGTGCCAGCTCACCCTCCGCGAGAGCTAATCAGCCCCAGCATTTT.

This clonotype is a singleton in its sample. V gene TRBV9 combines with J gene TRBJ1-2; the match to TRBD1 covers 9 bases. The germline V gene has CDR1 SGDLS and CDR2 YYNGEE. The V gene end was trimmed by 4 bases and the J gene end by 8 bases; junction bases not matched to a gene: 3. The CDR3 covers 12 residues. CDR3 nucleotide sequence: TGTGCCAGCAGCAACAGGGGGCAAGGCTACACCTTC. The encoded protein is CASSNRGQGYTF.

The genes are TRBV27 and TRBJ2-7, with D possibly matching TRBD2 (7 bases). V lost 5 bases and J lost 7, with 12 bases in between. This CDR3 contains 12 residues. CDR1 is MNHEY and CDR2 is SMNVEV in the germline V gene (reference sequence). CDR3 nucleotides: TGTGCCAGCAGTGCACAGGGAGGGGAGCAGTACTTC. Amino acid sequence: CASSAQGGEQYF.

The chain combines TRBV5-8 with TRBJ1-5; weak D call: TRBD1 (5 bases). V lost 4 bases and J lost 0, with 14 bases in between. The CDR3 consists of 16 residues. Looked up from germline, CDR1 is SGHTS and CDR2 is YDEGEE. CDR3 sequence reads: CASSALLQGSNQPQHF. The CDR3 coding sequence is TGTGCCAGCAGCGCTCTCTTGCAGGGTAGCAATCAGCCCCAGCATTTT.

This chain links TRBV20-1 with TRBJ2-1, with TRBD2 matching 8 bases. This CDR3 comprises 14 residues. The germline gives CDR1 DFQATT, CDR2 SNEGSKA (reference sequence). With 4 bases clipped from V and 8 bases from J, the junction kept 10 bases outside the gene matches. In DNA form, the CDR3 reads TGCAGTGCTACGGGGGGGAGGGTGGTGGATGAGCAGTTCTTC. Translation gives CSATGGRVVDEQFF.

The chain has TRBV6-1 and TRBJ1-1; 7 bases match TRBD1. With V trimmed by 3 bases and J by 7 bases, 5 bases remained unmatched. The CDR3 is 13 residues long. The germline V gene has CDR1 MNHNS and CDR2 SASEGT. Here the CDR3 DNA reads TGTGCCAGCAGTGAGGACCAGGGGGATGAAGCTTTCTTT. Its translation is CASSEDQGDEAFF.

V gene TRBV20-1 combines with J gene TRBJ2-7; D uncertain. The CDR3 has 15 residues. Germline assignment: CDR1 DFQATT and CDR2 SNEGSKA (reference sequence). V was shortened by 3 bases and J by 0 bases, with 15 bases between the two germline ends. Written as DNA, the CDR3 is TGCAGTGCTAGGCGGTCAGGTTGGACCTCCTACGAGCAGTACTTC. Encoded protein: CSARRSGWTSYEQYF.

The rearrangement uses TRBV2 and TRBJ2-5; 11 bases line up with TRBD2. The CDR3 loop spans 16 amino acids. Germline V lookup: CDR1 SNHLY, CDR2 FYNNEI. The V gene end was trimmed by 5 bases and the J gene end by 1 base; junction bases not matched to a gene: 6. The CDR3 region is CASSTLAGGLQETQYF. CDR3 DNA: TGTGCCAGCAGTACGCTAGCGGGGGGCCTCCAAGAGACCCAGTACTTC. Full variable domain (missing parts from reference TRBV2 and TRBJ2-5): EPEVTQTPSHQVTQMGQEVILRCVPISNHLYFYWYRQILGQKVEFLVSFYNNEISEKSEIFDDQFSVERPDGSNFTLKIRSTKLEDSAMYFCASSTLAGGLQETQYFGPGTRLLVL.